A single T cell receptor (beta chain) is shown here with its context. Germline CDR1 MDHEN, CDR2 SYDVKM. CDR3 length equals 16 residues. The V end was cut by 5 bases, the J end by 1 base, with 16 bases between. The method was immunoSEQ multiplex PCR; TCRdb's version includes in-frame clones alone and lacks a portion of them. The sample contains approximately 78,000 clones, roughly 90% of which appear only once. Seattle patients were enrolled while actively infected and followed longitudinally. This entry belongs to a study of blood T cell repertoires in COVID-19. The sequenced material came from peripheral blood. The clonotype originates from a man aged 45-65 years with COVID-19, enrolled during active disease. The rearrangement joins TRBV28 to TRBJ2-3; D may be TRBD1 (6 bases). In DNA form, the CDR3 reads TGTGCCAGCAGTACAAACAGGGTCGGAGGCACAGATACGCAGTATTTT. This codes for CASSTNRVGGTDTQYF.